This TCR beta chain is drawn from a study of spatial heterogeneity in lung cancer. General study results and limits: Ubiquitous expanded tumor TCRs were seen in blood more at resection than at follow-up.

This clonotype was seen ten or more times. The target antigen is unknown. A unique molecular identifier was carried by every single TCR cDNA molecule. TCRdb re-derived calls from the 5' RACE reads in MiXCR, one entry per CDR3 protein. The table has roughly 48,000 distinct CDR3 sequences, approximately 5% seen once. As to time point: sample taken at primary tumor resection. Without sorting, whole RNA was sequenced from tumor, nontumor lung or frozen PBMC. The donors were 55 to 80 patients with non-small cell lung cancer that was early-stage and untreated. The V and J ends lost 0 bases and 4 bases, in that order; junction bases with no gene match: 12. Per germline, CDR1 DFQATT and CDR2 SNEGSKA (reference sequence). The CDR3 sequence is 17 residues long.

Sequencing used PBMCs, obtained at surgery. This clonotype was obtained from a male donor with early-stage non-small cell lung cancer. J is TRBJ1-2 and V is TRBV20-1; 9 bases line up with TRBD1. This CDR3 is CSARDPPRTGATYGYTF. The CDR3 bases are TGCAGTGCTAGAGATCCCCCCCGGACAGGGGCCACCTATGGCTACACCTTC.